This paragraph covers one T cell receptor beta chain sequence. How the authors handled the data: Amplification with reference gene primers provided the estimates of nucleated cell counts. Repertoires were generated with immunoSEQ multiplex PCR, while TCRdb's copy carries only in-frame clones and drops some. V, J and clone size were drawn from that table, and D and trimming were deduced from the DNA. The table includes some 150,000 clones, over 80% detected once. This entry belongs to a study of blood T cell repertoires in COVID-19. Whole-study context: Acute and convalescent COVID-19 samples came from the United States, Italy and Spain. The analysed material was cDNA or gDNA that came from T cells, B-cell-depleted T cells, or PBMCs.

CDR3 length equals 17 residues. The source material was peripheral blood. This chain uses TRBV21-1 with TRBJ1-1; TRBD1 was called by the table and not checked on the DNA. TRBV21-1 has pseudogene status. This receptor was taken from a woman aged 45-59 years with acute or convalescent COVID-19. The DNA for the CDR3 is TGTGCCAGCAGCAACGTGCTTGGGGGACAGGGGAACACTGAAGCTTTCTTT. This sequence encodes CASSNVLGGQGNTEAFF.